This paragraph covers one TCR beta chain sequence. These data originate in a study of blood T cell repertoires in COVID-19. For the study at large: COVID-19 samples collected from the United States, Italy and Spain covered acute and convalescent phases. T cells, B-cell-depleted T cells, or PBMCs provided the cDNA or gDNA that served as material.

As handled by the study authors: Amplification of reference gene primers provided the estimated nucleated cell counts. Sequencing used immunoSEQ multiplex PCR; TCRdb keeps in-frame clones, though not all of them. V and J calls and clone size are those listed in that table; D and trimming were worked out from the DNA. The sample includes 90,000 to 150,000 clones, about 89% of them seen just once. The V gene's germline CDR1 is MGHRA and CDR2 YSYEKL. The V and J ends lost 1 base and 0 bases, in that order; junction bases with no gene match: 6. CDR3 length: 17 amino acids. Sequencing was performed on peripheral blood. The chain links TRBV4-1 to TRBJ2-1; TRBD1 aligns across 7 bases. This sequence originates from a human donor with acute or convalescent COVID-19. The donor label of this sample is uncertain. As DNA, the CDR3 is TGCGCCAGCAGCCAAGGACAGGGTACGAGCTCCTACAATGAGCAGTTCTTC. Its translation is CASSQGQGTSSYNEQFF.